This paragraph covers one T cell receptor beta chain sequence. What it binds is not known. The record originates from a study of vaccination and CD4 T cells after COVID-19. The overall study: Post-vaccination specimens were collected at a median of approximately 74 days following dose two (range 14 to 241). The peptides that stimulated the cells were overlapping spike peptides from SARS-CoV-2, HCoV-NL63, HCoV-OC43 and HCoV-229E.

Noted treatment: approximately 11-day PBMC culture with coronavirus spike peptide pools or control peptides (ViraFEST assay). Germline CDR1 is SEHNR and CDR2 is FQNEAQ (reference sequence). Trimming removed 8 bases at V and 6 bases at J, with 19 bases between. This CDR3 region has 14 residues. Cultured CD4+ T cells had their DNA profiled by the Oncomine TCR Beta short-read assay. TCRdb recomputed calls from the PCR reads with MiXCR, one row per CDR3 protein. The table has fewer than 12,000 distinct CDR3 sequences, around a third seen once. This TCR was recovered from a human donor who had recovered from COVID-19. Sequencing was carried out using CD4+ T cells from blood, cultured in vitro. This chain connects TRBV7-9 to TRBJ1-2; the D is unclear. The CDR3 coding sequence is TGTGCCAGCGGCCGGGATCCCGATGAAGATGGCTACACCTTC. This codes for CASGRDPDEDGYTF.